This T cell receptor beta chain came from a study of blood T cell repertoires in COVID-19 (TCRdb year 2020). In the study overall: Collaborator samples came from the United States, Italy and Spain and covered acute and convalescent phases of COVID-19. The prospective study material was composed of cDNA or gDNA derived from T cells, B-cell-depleted T cells, or PBMCs. The samples were drawn from the first 160 participants of the ongoing ImmuneRACE study and from 950 to 1,500 subjects provided by 6 global collaborators. HLA class I and class II types, where available, came from metadata supplied by the sample provider rather than from assay-based typing. Nearly every sample came with metadata listing a de-identified subject ID, COVID-19 status, age in years and sex. The repertoires were made available in a free public database intended to serve as a resource for research on the immune response to SARS-CoV-2. The dataset comprised deeply sampled blood TCRbeta repertoires from subjects exposed to, actively infected with, or recovered from COVID-19. Results the study describes overall, beyond this receptor: The amount of clinical and demographic metadata varied by source and participant and was provided uncurated.

This clone was seen only a few times. This receptor's antigen is unknown. No clone much larger than this one lies a single base away; base qualities are absent. The immunoSEQ Assay, a bias-controlled multiplex PCR, was used to amplify TCRbeta CDR3 regions from genomic DNA. The original methods were these. Within the assay, amplification of reference gene primers was used to estimate how many nucleated cells each sample contained. To quantify the absolute abundance of each unique TCRbeta CDR3 rearrangement, sequence reads were collapsed and filtered. For each sample, productive Simpson clonality was calculated by taking the square root of Simpson's diversity index across productive rearrangements. TCRdb limited this immuneACCESS table to in-frame rearrangements with V and J called. A share of clones is missing; checked studies link under half to unresolved V genes, and the rest is unexplained. The DNA was the basis for D and trimming; V, J and clone size are from that table. The sample contains about 120,000 clones, about 87% of them found a single time. The ten largest clones add up to almost 30% of the sample.

Each collaborating institution followed its own protocols to collect whole blood in K2EDTA tubes. For TCRbeta analysis, collaborator samples were shipped as frozen whole blood, as isolated PBMCs, or as DNA extracted from either sample type. This TCR was sampled from a woman in her 70s with acute or convalescent COVID-19. Sequencing was carried out using peripheral blood.

CDR3 sequence: CATWGEGNQPQHF. Here is the DNA: TGTGCCACGTGGGGGGAGGGCAATCAGCCCCAGCATTTT. The chain joins TRBV19 to TRBJ1-5; the D gene is perhaps TRBD1, on 5 matching bases. Between the V and J ends, shortened by 10 bases and 2 bases respectively, the junction contains 12 bases. The CDR3 starts with the cysteine, ends with the phenylalanine, and has 13 residues. Kept here is only the CDR3 DNA, which spans 39 bases and is read in frame from base 1. The germline V gene (reference sequence) yields LNHDA for CDR1 and SQIVND for CDR2.